This T cell receptor beta chain was profiled in a study of regulatory T cells in long-lasting Graves disease. Construction of the TCR beta libraries employed iRepertoire HTBI primers in conjunction with Arm-PCR of CDR3 regions. MiXCR, run by TCRdb on the multiplex PCR reads, gives a single entry per CDR3 protein. The sample consists of fewer than 350,000 distinct CDR3 sequences, more than 15% of them appearing once. Germline V gene lookup returns CDR1 SGHAT and CDR2 FQNNGV. The CDR3 extends over 16 residues, inclusive of both ends. Documented time point: newly diagnosed GD, antithyroid drugs for less than 3 months. The TCR library was made from RNA that had been extracted from PBMCs in TRIzol. Staff drew around 8.6 milliliters of peripheral blood into EDTA tubes. A remark on this clonotype: The conserved final phenylalanine or tryptophan is absent from the CDR3, which likely points to a read error. It is unclear where the CDR3 begins or ends on the DNA, so no DNA is shown, and the CDR3 is as TCRdb lists it.

The receptor's source is a female donor with Graves disease. Sequenced here: peripheral blood mononuclear cells (PBMCs), sampled at new diagnosis, from a patient treated with antithyroid drugs. The rearrangement links TRBV11-2 to TRBJ2-1; the D segment call TRBD2 is taken from the table without a DNA check. The CDR3 sequence is CASSWSAGNRYNEQFL.